This T cell receptor (beta chain) originates from a study of blood T cell repertoires in COVID-19. Regarding this clone: Other DNA sequences in the sample encode the same CDR3.

The data were produced by immunoSEQ multiplex PCR, yet TCRdb's version contains in-frame clones alone and is incomplete. The table lists roughly 150,000 clones, almost 80% of them singletons. J gave up 4 bases and V 5 bases, and 4 bases lay outside the gene matches. Germline CDR1 SGHAT, CDR2 FQNNGV. This CDR3 has 14 residues. This chain links TRBV11-2 with TRBJ1-1; 10 bases agree with TRBD1. The clonotype originates from a man aged 60-69 years who had recovered from COVID-19. Source material: peripheral blood. The CDR3 here is CASSLGQGSTEAFF. Here the CDR3 DNA reads TGTGCCAGCAGCCTGGGACAGGGGAGCACTGAAGCTTTCTTT.